These 25 T cell receptor beta chains share one sample of origin, sequenced in a study of control samples from healthy donors and cancer patients (TCRdb year 2020). The method was the immunoSEQ multiplex PCR assay. TCRdb holds this immuneACCESS table with in-frame rearrangements only. Some clones are missing; in checked studies, unresolved V genes explain under half, and the rest has no known cause. The sample has 120,000 or so clones on record, around 90% of them singletons. The ten largest clones capture roughly 2.7% of the sample. The sequenced material came from blood. Receptor source: a young man in good health.

The rearrangement links TRBV6-5 to TRBJ1-5, with a tentative D call TRBD1 (6 bases). The CDR3 spans 14 residues. Germline assignment: CDR1 MNHEY and CDR2 SVGAGI. V lost 10 bases and J 6 bases, leaving 19 bases between the germline ends. CDR3 protein: CATMSSGGGQPQHF. DNA for the CDR3: TGTGCCACCATGTCGAGCGGAGGGGGTCAGCCCCAGCATTTT.

The gene calls are TRBV7-6 and TRBJ2-5; the D gene could be TRBD1 or TRBD2 (5 bases each). The CDR3 extends over 13 amino acids. V lost 4 bases to trimming and J lost 8 bases, with 14 bases between them. From germline, CDR1 is SGHVS and CDR2 FNYEAQ. DNA for the CDR3: TGTGCCAGCAGCTGGGTGGGACCTAACACCCAGTACTTC. Translation gives CASSWVGPNTQYF.

V usage is TRBV10-2 and J usage is TRBJ1-5, with 8 bases fitting TRBD1. Germline V gene lookup returns CDR1 WSHSY and CDR2 SAAADI. This CDR3 comprises 15 residues. With 5 bases clipped from V and 3 bases from J, the junction kept 6 bases outside the gene matches. Here the CDR3 DNA reads TGCGCCAGCAGTATCACAGGGGGAGCCAATCAGCCCCAGCATTTT. Protein sequence: CASSITGGANQPQHF.

The chain combines TRBV5-1 with TRBJ1-5; maybe TRBD1 (5 bases). The CDR3 runs 14 residues. The germline gives CDR1 SGHRS, CDR2 YFSETQ. The ends were cut back, 4 bases at V and 5 bases at J, with 13 bases in the middle. CDR3 in DNA: TGCGCCAGCAGCCCGTCAGGGAGTGATCAGCCCCAGCATTTT. Amino acid sequence: CASSPSGSDQPQHF. Filled out from reference TRBV5-1 and TRBJ1-5, the complete variable domain reads KAGVTQTPRYLIKTRGQQVTLSCSPISGHRSVSWYQQTPGQGLQFLFEYFSETQRNKGNFPGRFSGRQFSNSRSEMNVSTLELGDSALYLCASSPSGSDQPQHFGDGTRLSIL.

The chain carries TRBV28 and TRBJ1-4; D is unclear. Looked up from germline, CDR1 is MDHEN and CDR2 is SYDVKM. The CDR3 covers 17 residues. V dropped 4 bases and J dropped 3 bases, with 18 bases sitting between them. CDR3 amino acids: CASSSPWAGRANEKLFF. The CDR3 DNA follows: TGTGCCAGCAGTTCCCCCTGGGCAGGTCGAGCTAATGAAAAACTGTTTTTT.

The chain links TRBV7-2 to TRBJ2-5; TRBD2 aligns across 11 bases. The CDR3 extends over 14 amino acids. V trimming: 4 bases; J trimming: 3 bases; junction bases outside the gene matches: 1. Germline assignment: CDR1 SGHTA and CDR2 FQGNSA. In DNA form, the CDR3 reads TGTGCCAGCAGCTATAGCGGGAGGGAAGAGACCCAGTACTTC. Translation gives CASSYSGREETQYF.

The rearrangement uses TRBV7-2 and TRBJ1-2; D remains unclear. The CDR3 has 14 amino acids. Deletions cut 5 bases from V and 4 bases from J, with 14 bases between. Per germline, CDR1 SGHTA and CDR2 FQGNSA. CDR3 sequence: CASSVYREFYGYTF. The CDR3 nucleotides are TGTGCCAGCAGCGTCTACCGGGAGTTCTATGGCTACACCTTC. Based on the CDR3 plus reference TRBV7-2 and TRBJ1-2, the full variable domain is GAGVSQSPSNKVTEKGKDVELRCDPISGHTALYWYRQSLGQGLEFLIYFQGNSAPDKSGLPSDRFSAERTGGSVSTLTIQRTQQEDSAVYLCASSVYREFYGYTFGSGTRLTVV.

The chain couples TRBV6-5 to TRBJ2-2; 7 bases align to TRBD1. Germline V gene sequence: CDR1 MNHEY, CDR2 SVGAGI. The CDR3 runs to 16 residues. Trimming cost V 2 bases and J 0 bases; bases outside gene matches: 3. This CDR3 is CASSYPTGPNTGELFF. CDR3 coding DNA: TGTGCCAGCAGTTACCCGACAGGGCCGAACACCGGGGAGCTGTTTTTT.

This chain joins TRBV11-2 and TRBJ2-7; D remains unclear. Germline V gene data show CDR1 as SGHAT and CDR2 as FQNNGV. The length of the CDR3 is 12 residues. Trimming removed 5 bases at V and 0 bases at J, with 5 bases between. This CDR3 is CASSSDSYEQYF. DNA of the CDR3: TGTGCCAGCAGCAGCGACTCCTACGAGCAGTACTTC.

This clone showed up just once. The V and J genes are TRBV5-5 and TRBJ1-4; possibly TRBD1 for D (5 bases). Germline lookup yields CDR1 SGHKS and CDR2 YYEKEE (reference sequence). The length of the CDR3 is 15 residues. The V end lost 2 bases, the J end lost 4 bases, and 12 bases lay between the germline ends. The CDR3 region is CASSLWAGRNEKLFF. The CDR3 DNA is TGTGCCAGCAGCTTATGGGCAGGGCGTAATGAAAAACTGTTTTTT.

This rearrangement joins TRBV10-3 to TRBJ2-2, with TRBD2 matching 10 bases. Germline loops: CDR1 ENHRY, CDR2 SYGVKD. Trimming cost V 1 base and J 1 base; bases outside gene matches: 3. The CDR3 runs 17 residues. CDR3 loop: CAISEWTSGENTGELFF. The CDR3 nucleotides are TGTGCCATCAGTGAGTGGACTAGCGGAGAGAACACCGGGGAGCTGTTTTTT.

The chain combines TRBV7-2 with TRBJ2-1, with 8 bases aligning to TRBD2. CDR3 length equals 16 residues. V gave up 1 base and J gave up 4 bases; unmatched junction bases: 6. Germline CDR1 reads SGHTA; CDR2 reads FQGNSA. CDR3 coding DNA: TGTGCCAGCAGCTTAGGAGCAGCGGGGGAGTACAATGAGCAGTTCTTC. As protein: CASSLGAAGEYNEQFF.

This chain links TRBV27 with TRBJ2-5; 8 nucleotides align to TRBD1. The J segment lost 4 bases and the V segment lost 2 bases, leaving 3 bases of the junction unmatched. Germline-derived CDR1 and CDR2 are MNHEY and SMNVEV (reference sequence). This CDR3 is 14 amino acids long. CDR3 DNA sequence: TGTGCCAGCAGTTTACAGGGGGCATTAGAGACCCAGTACTTC. Translated: CASSLQGALETQYF.

The chain joins TRBV15 to TRBJ2-7, with no clear D. This CDR3 comprises 14 residues. Per the germline V gene, CDR1 is LNHNV and CDR2 is YYDKDF (reference sequence). V lost 0 bases and J 4 bases, leaving 10 bases between the germline ends. In DNA, the CDR3 is TGTGCCACCAGCAGAGAAGACGGGTCGTACGAGCAGTACTTC. Its translation is CATSREDGSYEQYF.

The genes are TRBV2 and TRBJ2-3; no clear D gene. Trimming shortened V by 6 bases and J by 2 bases, and 12 bases separated the two germline ends. This CDR3 has 14 residues. CDR1 is SNHLY and CDR2 is FYNNEI in the germline V gene. The chain's CDR3 is CASSPPGSTDTQYF. CDR3 nucleotides: TGTGCCAGCAGCCCCCCAGGATCCACAGATACGCAGTATTTT.

This clone was detected only a few times. Additional DNA sequences in this sample encode the identical CDR3. The chain is built from TRBV15 and TRBJ1-5; possible D gene TRBD1, 6 bases. Germline V gives CDR1 LNHNV, CDR2 YYDKDF (reference sequence). V gave up 0 bases and J gave up 5 bases, with 11 bases separating them. The CDR3 runs 15 residues. The CDR3 sequence: CATSRDRGGYQPQHF. Written as DNA, the CDR3 is TGTGCCACCAGCAGAGATAGGGGGGGGTATCAGCCCCAGCATTTT.

The rearrangement uses TRBV5-1 and TRBJ2-1; D not resolved. The CDR3 runs 15 residues. V was trimmed by 0 bases and J by 8 bases, leaving 15 bases between them. From germline, CDR1 is SGHRS and CDR2 YFSETQ. CDR3 nucleotide sequence: TGCGCCAGCAGCTTGGTTGGGAACTCAAGGGATGAGCAGTTCTTC. Its translation: CASSLVGNSRDEQFF.

This clone occurred once. This chain's CDR3 is CASSLEARQSSYNSPLHF. As DNA, the CDR3 is TGCGCCAGCAGCTTGGAAGCCCGTCAGAGCTCCTATAATTCACCCCTCCACTTT. The chain has TRBV5-1 and TRBJ1-6; the D is unclear. The germline gives CDR1 SGHRS, CDR2 YFSETQ. The germline V and J ends were trimmed by 0 bases and 0 bases, with 13 bases remaining between them. CDR3 size: 18 residues.

The chain has TRBV7-8 and TRBJ2-3; D may be TRBD2 (5 bases). CDR3 length: 17 residues. Germline V CDR1 and CDR2: SGHVS, FQNEAQ. Trimming removed 5 bases at V and 4 bases at J, with 22 bases between. The CDR3 protein is CASSPQIADGLPDTQYF. In nucleotides, the CDR3 is TGTGCCAGCAGCCCACAAATAGCAGATGGACTCCCAGATACGCAGTATTTT.

With respect to this clone: Within the sample, other DNA sequences also encode this same CDR3. J is TRBJ2-5 and V is TRBV5-6; D perhaps matches TRBD2 (5 bases). This CDR3 has 13 amino acids. Trimming removed 0 bases at V and 4 bases at J, with 7 bases between. Germline V gene data show CDR1 as SGHDT and CDR2 as YYEEEE. CDR3 loop: CASSLGGSETQYF. The CDR3 region has the DNA TGTGCCAGCAGCTTGGGAGGGTCAGAGACCCAGTACTTC. Full variable domain (rest looked up from reference TRBV5-6 and TRBJ2-5): DAGVTQSPTHLIKTRGQQVTLRCSPKSGHDTVSWYQQALGQGPQFIFQYYEEEERQRGNFPDRFSGHQFPNYSSELNVNALLLGDSALYLCASSLGGSETQYFGPGTRLLVL.

CDR3 protein: CASSTTSGVTDTQYF. DNA for the CDR3: TGTGCCAGCAGCACGACTAGCGGGGTCACAGATACGCAGTATTTT. This chain joins TRBV5-5 and TRBJ2-3, with 11 bases lining up with TRBD2. Germline V gene data show CDR1 as SGHKS and CDR2 as YYEKEE (reference sequence). This CDR3 has 15 amino acids. Losses at the gene ends were 4 bases for V and 2 bases for J; bases not matched to a gene: 3.

The J gene is TRBJ2-3, the V gene TRBV12-5; D remains unclear. The CDR3 loop spans 11 amino acids. Germline V gene sequence: CDR1 LGHNT, CDR2 FRNRAP. Trimming took off 8 bases at V and 2 bases at J, with 5 bases between the two ends. For the CDR3, the DNA is TGTGCTAGTACCCACACAGATACGCAGTATTTT. It encodes CASTHTDTQYF.

V is TRBV12-3 or TRBV12-4 and J is TRBJ2-5; 8 bases agree with TRBD2. The CDR3 loop spans 12 amino acids. V was clipped by 10 bases and J by 1 base; unmatched bases: 2. This CDR3 reads CATTSGQETQYF. CDR3 nucleotides: TGTGCCACCACTAGCGGCCAAGAGACCCAGTACTTC.

This clone was seen a handful of times. This chain links TRBV4-1 with TRBJ2-1, with D tentatively TRBD1 or TRBD2 (5 bases each). Trimming took 1 base from V and 4 from J, leaving 11 bases between them. The CDR3 runs to 15 residues. The germline gives CDR1 MGHRA, CDR2 YSYEKL. The CDR3 DNA follows: TGCGCCAGCAGCCAAGCTGGGGGACCGTACAATGAGCAGTTCTTC. This sequence encodes CASSQAGGPYNEQFF.

The chain combines TRBV7-3 with TRBJ1-6; D possibly corresponds to TRBD1 (5 bases). Germline V lookup: CDR1 SGHTA, CDR2 FQGTGA. The CDR3 is 13 residues long. With 2 bases removed from V and 9 bases from J, the gap between germline ends came to 8 bases. CDR3 bases: TGTGCCAGCAGCTTAGGCGGGGCTTCACCCCTCCACTTT. This gives the protein CASSLGGASPLHF.